The 15 T cell receptor beta chains below all came from one sample that was sequenced in a study of low-dose radiotherapy and immunotherapy resistance in tumors. TRAV- and TRBV-specific primers, spanning alpha and beta chains, primed first-strand cDNA. With a V-primer adapter and a constant-region primer, TCRs were amplified for 20 PCR cycles. TCRdb passed the reads through MiXCR, listing each CDR3 protein once. The table lists 57,000 or so distinct CDR3 sequences, under 30% of them singletons. Documented time point: before trial treatment. The source material was PBMCs, sampled before treatment. Receptor source: a male donor with prostate cancer.

This clonotype has a single count. The chain carries TRBV6-2 or TRBV6-3 and TRBJ2-2; 8 positions match TRBD2. The germline CDR1 and CDR2 sequences are MNHEY and SVGEGT. After removal of 7 bases from V and 4 bases from J, the junction contained 8 bases not matched to a gene. The length of the CDR3 is 15 residues. The CDR3 spells CASTGLGAVTGELFF. DNA of the CDR3: TGTGCCAGCACGGGACTAGGGGCTGTCACCGGGGAGCTGTTTTTT.

As concerns this clonotype: A much bigger clone sits one base away, suggesting this may be a read error. The chain couples TRBV20-1 to TRBJ2-5, with TRBD2 as a possible D gene (5 bases). CDR3 length equals 13 residues. V lost 0 bases and J lost 11, with 16 bases in between. Germline-derived CDR1 and CDR2 are DFQATT and SNEGSKA (reference sequence). The CDR3 DNA reads TGCAGTGCTAGAGATCTAGCCCGCGATGAGCAGTACTTC. Translating it yields CSARDLARDEQYF.

This clonotype was counted ten times or more. The rearrangement uses TRBV6-2 or TRBV6-3 and TRBJ1-4, with 7 bases lining up with TRBD1. The CDR3 consists of 15 residues. Looked up from germline, CDR1 is MNHEY and CDR2 is SVGEGT. V shed 5 bases, J shed 5 bases, and the junction held 8 bases outside the gene matches. CDR3 sequence reads: CASSDRQGFNEKLFF. CDR3 in DNA: TGTGCCAGCAGTGATAGACAGGGATTCAATGAAAAACTGTTTTTT.

This clonotype was detected many times. The chain combines TRBV19 with TRBJ2-1; D is perhaps TRBD2 (6 bases). The germline CDR1 and CDR2 sequences are LNHDA and SQIVND (reference sequence). This CDR3 has 12 residues. Trimming pared 5 bases from V and 9 bases from J, leaving 11 bases between. The CDR3 protein is CASSEAGTEQFF. Here the CDR3 DNA reads TGTGCCAGTAGTGAGGCGGGGACTGAGCAGTTCTTC.

There are many counts of this clonotype. The chain uses TRBV29-1 and TRBJ2-7, with a weak D call TRBD2 (7 bases). Trimming removed 5 bases from V and 1 base from J, with 15 bases in between. This CDR3 spans 14 amino acids. Germline CDR1 reads SQVTM; CDR2 reads ANQGSEA. CDR3 in amino acids: CSVLGGRGSYEQYF. The CDR3 DNA is TGCAGCGTTCTCGGGGGGCGCGGATCCTACGAGCAGTACTTC.

Details on this clonotype: A read error is the likely source, as a far larger clone sits one nucleotide away. The chain couples TRBV2 to TRBJ2-7; D perhaps matches TRBD2 (7 bases). CDR1 and CDR2 from the germline V gene are SNHLY and FYNNEI. This CDR3 is built from 16 residues. Trimming removed 6 bases at V and 7 bases at J, with 25 bases between. The CDR3 is CASSPRGGGAYNEQYF. CDR3 bases: TGTGCCAGCAGCCCCAGGGGCGGGGGAGCCTACAATGAGCAGTACTTC.

At least ten counts were recorded for this clonotype. The chain links TRBV19 to TRBJ1-3; unclear D gene. The CDR3 consists of 13 residues. The germline V and J ends were trimmed by 6 bases and 0 bases, with 6 bases remaining between them. Germline assignment: CDR1 LNHDA and CDR2 SQIVND (reference sequence). This CDR3 is CASSGISGNTIYF. Here the CDR3 DNA reads TGTGCCAGTAGCGGGATCTCTGGAAACACCATATATTTT.

This clonotype was detected many times. The chain combines TRBV7-2 with TRBJ2-5, with 8 bases lining up with TRBD1. Trimming removed 4 bases from V and 7 bases from J; junction bases left unmatched: 8. Germline-derived CDR1 and CDR2 are SGHTA and FQGNSA. This CDR3 contains 14 residues. The CDR3 spells CASSSRGQAGTQYF. As DNA, the CDR3 is TGTGCCAGCAGCTCGAGGGGACAGGCAGGGACCCAGTACTTC. The full variable domain, in which reference TRBV7-2 and TRBJ2-5 provide the parts outside the CDR3, is GAGVSQSPSNKVTEKGKDVELRCDPISGHTALYWYRQSLGQGLEFLIYFQGNSAPDKSGLPSDRFSAERTGGSVSTLTIQRTQQEDSAVYLCASSSRGQAGTQYFGPGTRLLVL.

The gene calls are TRBV7-6 and TRBJ1-2; 12 positions match TRBD1. Losses at the gene ends were 4 bases for V and 6 bases for J; bases not matched to a gene: 3. The germline gives CDR1 SGHVS, CDR2 FNYEAQ. The CDR3 is 14 residues long. CDR3 amino acids: CASSSGTGGHGYTF. CDR3 DNA sequence: TGTGCCAGCAGCTCCGGGACAGGGGGCCATGGCTACACCTTC.

This clonotype was counted many times. The chain couples TRBV30 to TRBJ1-2; 7 bases match TRBD1. The CDR3 is 13 amino acids. The V segment lost 2 bases and the J segment 6 bases; nucleotides outside the gene matches: 6. Germline V gene data show CDR1 as GTSNPN and CDR2 as SVGIG (reference sequence). CDR3 amino acids: CAWSLTGNDGYTF. CDR3 nucleotides: TGTGCCTGGAGTTTGACAGGGAACGATGGCTACACCTTC.

This clonotype was seen at least ten times. The J gene is TRBJ1-5, the V gene TRBV18; D is possibly TRBD1 (5 bases). Germline values: CDR1 KGHSH, CDR2 LQKENI. Trimming cost V 1 base and J 9 bases, with 13 bases left between them. The CDR3 is 14 residues long. The CDR3 region has the DNA TGTGCCAGCTCACCACTTAAAGGGGTCGGGCCCCAGCATTTT. This codes for CASSPLKGVGPQHF.

The table lists this clonotype with many counts. J is TRBJ2-7 and V is TRBV28; the D gene is possibly TRBD2 (6 bases). This CDR3 has 15 amino acids. Germline CDR1 reads MDHEN; CDR2 reads SYDVKM. V was clipped by 8 bases and J by 1 base, with 18 bases between them. The CDR3 protein is CASLWIGGSSYEQYF. Written as DNA, the CDR3 is TGTGCCAGCCTGTGGATTGGGGGGAGTTCCTACGAGCAGTACTTC.

Points on this clonotype: One base separates it from a far larger clone, so it is likely a read error. The chain couples TRBV5-1 to TRBJ2-1, with TRBD1 identical over 11 bases. The CDR3 is 15 amino acids. The germline V gene encodes CDR1 SGHRS and CDR2 YFSETQ. Here the CDR3 DNA reads TGTGTCAGCAGCCGGGACAGGGGGTATAGCAATGAGCAGTTCTTC. Translation: CVSSRDRGYSNEQFF.

This clonotype was found many times. The chain carries TRBV3-1 and TRBJ1-3; no firm D call. The germline CDR1 and CDR2 sequences are LGHDT and YNNKEL (reference sequence). Trimming left V 4 bases short and J 4 bases short, with 11 bases between. This CDR3 is 14 amino acids long. CDR3 amino acids: CASSPTKGGNTIYF. The CDR3 coding sequence is TGTGCCAGCAGCCCCACGAAGGGAGGAAACACCATATATTTT.

At least ten counts were recorded for this clonotype. This rearrangement joins TRBV7-6 to TRBJ2-5; 12 bases are a match to TRBD2. V shed 5 bases, J shed 4 bases, and the junction held 8 bases outside the gene matches. CDR1 and CDR2 (germline): SGHVS, FNYEAQ. The CDR3 is 16 amino acids. The CDR3 coding sequence is TGTGCCAGCAGCCCCCCTAGCGGGGGGGTTCGAGAGACCCAGTACTTC. Amino acids: CASSPPSGGVRETQYF.